This passage covers 13 T cell receptor beta chains from one sample sequenced in a study of CD8+CD57+ T cells in acquired aplastic anemia. The TCR beta profiling, which covered VDJ combination and CDR3 sequence, was carried out using genomic DNA as the template. TCRdb passed the reads through MiXCR, listing each CDR3 protein once. The data hold 150,000 to 200,000 distinct CDR3 sequences, with just under 45% observed a single time. Sequenced: sorted CD4+, CD8+, or CD8+CD57+ T cells (not recorded which) from PBMCs. Receptors originate from a human donor in good health.

The CDR3 sequence: CATSDSRAGGTDTQYF. The CDR3, as DNA: TGTGCCACCAGTGATAGCCGAGCGGGGGGCACAGATACGCAGTATTTT. The rearrangement links TRBV24-1 to TRBJ2-3; 8 nucleotides align to TRBD2. V was clipped by 3 bases and J by 1 base; unmatched bases: 5. Germline V gene sequence: CDR1 KGHDR, CDR2 SFDVKD. The CDR3 runs to 16 residues.

The chain uses TRBV12-5 and TRBJ1-5, with TRBD1 identical over 7 bases. Germline values: CDR1 LGHNT, CDR2 FRNRAP. The CDR3 sequence is 18 residues long. The junction had 10 bases not matched to a gene; V was cut back by 2 bases and J by 0 bases. The CDR3: CASGLSPGQRYSNQPQHF. CDR3 bases: TGTGCTAGTGGTTTGTCCCCGGGACAGAGATATAGCAATCAGCCCCAGCATTTT.

A note on this clonotype: At one end, the junction sequence differs from germline, possibly due to a read error. The chain carries TRBV12-3 or TRBV12-4 and TRBJ1-2, with a weak D call TRBD1 (6 bases). The CDR3 runs to 11 residues. CDR3 in amino acids: CASSNTGPSSF. CDR3 coding DNA: TGTGCCAGCAGTAACACAGGGCCCTCTTCCTTC.

The chain combines TRBV25-1 with TRBJ2-5, with D perhaps matching TRBD2 (6 bases). The CDR3 covers 15 residues. Germline lookup yields CDR1 MGHDK and CDR2 SYGVNS. The V and J ends lost 2 bases and 2 bases respectively, with 12 bases between them. The CDR3 coding sequence is TGTGCCAGCAGTGAAGGCAGGAGGGGACAAGAGACCCAGTACTTC. Translated: CASSEGRRGQETQYF.

The gene calls are TRBV25-1 and TRBJ2-5, with TRBD2 as a possible D gene (5 bases). The V gene's germline CDR1 is MGHDK and CDR2 SYGVNS. The V gene lost 1 base and the J gene lost 5 bases, with 11 bases spanning the gap. This CDR3 has 14 residues. CDR3 in amino acids: CASSEFGVAETQYF. The CDR3 nucleotides are TGTGCCAGCAGTGAATTCGGGGTCGCGGAGACCCAGTACTTC.

V is TRBV25-1 and J is TRBJ2-7; 12 bases line up with TRBD1. The germline CDR1 and CDR2 sequences are MGHDK and SYGVNS. Germline trimming cut 11 bases from V and 3 bases from J; bases unmatched to any gene: 14. CDR3 length: 16 amino acids. The CDR3, as DNA: TGTGCCGACTATCCCGGGACAGGGGGCTCGAACTACGAGCAGTACTTC. Protein: CADYPGTGGSNYEQYF.

The V and J genes are TRBV7-6 and TRBJ2-7; TRBD1 matches at 8 bases. V gave up 5 bases and J gave up 2 bases; unmatched junction bases: 8. This CDR3 spans 15 amino acids. Germline loops: CDR1 SGHVS, CDR2 FNYEAQ. This CDR3 reads CASSAPGQEAYEQYF. CDR3 DNA: TGTGCCAGCAGCGCTCCGGGACAGGAAGCCTACGAGCAGTACTTC.

The gene calls are TRBV7-2 and TRBJ2-1; TRBD2 aligns across 9 bases. CDR1 SGHTA and CDR2 FQGNSA come from the germline V gene. The CDR3 has 15 residues. Trimming removed 2 bases from V and 8 bases from J; junction bases left unmatched: 7. CDR3 nucleotide sequence: TGTGCCAGCAGCTTACAGGCGGGGGGGCTTGATGAGCAGTTCTTC. Its translation is CASSLQAGGLDEQFF.

Regarding this clonotype: At one end the junction does not follow the germline gene, possibly because of a read error. This chain uses TRBV5-4 with TRBJ2-7; perhaps D is TRBD1 or TRBD2 (5 bases each). The J call may be in error: the DNA end matches TRBJ2-1 better. CDR1 and CDR2 from the germline V gene are SGHNT and YYREEE (reference sequence). This CDR3 contains 16 residues. In DNA form, the CDR3 reads TGTGCCAGCAGCTTTGGAGGTACAGGACCCTACAATGGGCAGTTCTTC. This sequence encodes CASSFGGTGPYNGQFF.

This clonotype was seen ten or more times. This rearrangement joins TRBV6-5 to TRBJ1-6, with D perhaps TRBD1 (6 bases). The V gene lost 2 bases and the J gene lost 5 bases, with 10 bases spanning the gap. The CDR3 loop spans 15 amino acids. Germline loops: CDR1 MNHEY, CDR2 SVGAGI. In nucleotides, the CDR3 is TGTGCCAGCAGTTACGGACAGTTCCATAATTCACCCCTCCACTTT. Translated, it gives CASSYGQFHNSPLHF.

This clonotype was found once. The chain joins TRBV7-2 to TRBJ1-1, with TRBD1 matching over 10 bases. This CDR3 comprises 14 residues. Trimming cost V 7 bases and J 6 bases; bases outside gene matches: 8. Germline CDR1 reads SGHTA; CDR2 reads FQGNSA. CDR3 coding DNA: TGTGCCAGCATCAGGAGACAGGGGGCCGCTGAAGCTTTCTTT. It codes for CASIRRQGAAEAFF.

This clonotype was seen more than once but under ten times. The V and J genes are TRBV27 and TRBJ1-5, with a tentative D call TRBD1 (5 bases). The CDR3 is 14 amino acids. V gave up 8 bases and J gave up 0 bases, with 11 bases separating them. CDR1 and CDR2 from the germline V gene are MNHEY and SMNVEV (reference sequence). The CDR3 spells CASGGTYSNQPQHF. The CDR3 nucleotides read TGTGCCAGCGGGGGGACGTATAGCAATCAGCCCCAGCATTTT.

There are many counts of this clonotype. J is TRBJ2-2 and V is TRBV7-7; unclear D gene. Germline V gives CDR1 SSHAT, CDR2 FNYEAQ (reference sequence). V lost 1 base and J 4 bases, leaving 7 bases between the germline ends. There are 14 residues in the CDR3. The DNA of the CDR3 is TGTGCCAGCAGCTTAGGCCGCGGCACCGGGGAGCTGTTTTTT. This codes for CASSLGRGTGELFF. The complete variable domain, with remaining parts taken from reference TRBV7-7 and TRBJ2-2, reads GAGVSQSPRYKVTKRGQDVTLRCDPISSHATLYWYQQALGQGPEFLTYFNYEAQPDKSGLPSDRFSAERPEGSISTLTIQRTEQRDSAMYRCASSLGRGTGELFFGEGSRLTVL.